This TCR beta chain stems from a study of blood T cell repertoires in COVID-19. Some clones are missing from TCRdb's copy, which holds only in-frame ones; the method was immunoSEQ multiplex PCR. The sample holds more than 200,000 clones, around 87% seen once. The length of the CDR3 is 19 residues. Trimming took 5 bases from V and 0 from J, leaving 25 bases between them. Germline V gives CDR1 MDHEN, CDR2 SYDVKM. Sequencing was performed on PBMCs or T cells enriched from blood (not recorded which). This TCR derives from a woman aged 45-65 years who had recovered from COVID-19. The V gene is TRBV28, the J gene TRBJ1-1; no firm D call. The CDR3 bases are TGTGCCAGCAGTCCCATCGCTAGTAGTAGTCCTATAGTGAACACTGAAGCTTTCTTT. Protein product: CASSPIASSSPIVNTEAFF.